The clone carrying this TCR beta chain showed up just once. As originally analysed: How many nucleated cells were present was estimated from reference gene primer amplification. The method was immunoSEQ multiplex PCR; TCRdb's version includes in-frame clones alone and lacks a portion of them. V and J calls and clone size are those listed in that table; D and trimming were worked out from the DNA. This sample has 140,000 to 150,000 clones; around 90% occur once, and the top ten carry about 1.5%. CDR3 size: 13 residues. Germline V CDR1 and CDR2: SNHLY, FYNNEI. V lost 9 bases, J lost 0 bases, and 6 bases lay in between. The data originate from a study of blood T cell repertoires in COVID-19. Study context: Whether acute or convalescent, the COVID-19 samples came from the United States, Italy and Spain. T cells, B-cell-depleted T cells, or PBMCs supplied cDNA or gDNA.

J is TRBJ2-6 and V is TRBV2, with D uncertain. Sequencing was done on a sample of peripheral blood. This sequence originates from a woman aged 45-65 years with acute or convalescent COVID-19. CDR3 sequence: CARTSSGANVLTF. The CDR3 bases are TGTGCCAGAACCAGCTCTGGGGCCAACGTCCTGACTTTC.